This T cell receptor beta chain was identified during a study of T-cell reconstitution after alpha-beta-depleted transplantation in children. Overall study findings and caveats: Reportedly, roughly two months post-transplant, alpha-beta T cells arose from several hundred expanded graft clones.

TCRbeta library construction was performed incorporating unique molecular identifiers. TCRdb reanalysed the PCR reads using MiXCR and keeps one entry per CDR3 protein. The sample consists of roughly 350,000 distinct CDR3 sequences, about 16% of them appearing once. V was clipped by 4 bases and J by 8 bases; unmatched bases: 10. The CDR3 loop spans 16 amino acids. Looked up from germline, CDR1 is MNHEY and CDR2 is SVGAGI. As for this clonotype: The antigen is undetermined.

This receptor was obtained from a male patient under 10 years old who had a stem cell transplant for acute lymphoblastic leukemia, so the T cells may come from the graft donor. This specimen was PBMCs, mostly from graft donor cells, taken 360 days after TCRalphabeta/CD19-depleted stem cell transplant. The V and J genes are TRBV6-5 and TRBJ1-4; 10 bases line up with TRBD1. CDR3 in amino acids: CASSSRQGAGGEKLFF. CDR3 DNA: TGTGCCAGCAGTTCCCGACAGGGGGCCGGGGGAGAAAAACTGTTTTTT.